Sequencing of this T cell receptor beta chain was carried out in a study of blood T cells in healthy people across ages. Turning to the study itself: Using template switching, researchers captured about one barcoded beta molecule for each two T cells.

A second PCR of 7 to 11 cycles used a sample-barcoded 5' primer and a J-beta primer mix. Per-sample output comprised a minimum of 2.5 million paired-end reads containing CDR3. One entry per CDR3 protein, called by TCRdb with MiXCR from the 5' RACE reads. The sample has 550,000 to 700,000 distinct CDR3 sequences; roughly 29% are singletons. General study points: Diversity was estimated from one million T cells, and these estimates were considered underestimates. Greater diversity and more naive CD4+ cells were seen in long-lived donors than in aged donors.

In its sample, this clonotype was seen many times. The antigen remains unidentified. This TCR was sampled from a woman in her 70s in good health. The sequencing input was blood.

The CDR3 sequence: CASSLSASGYNEQFF. CDR3 sequence (DNA): TGTGCCAGCAGTTTATCGGCTAGCGGGTACAATGAGCAGTTCTTC. V usage is TRBV7-2 and J usage is TRBJ2-5; 8 positions match TRBD2. The better agreement between TRBJ2-1 and the DNA end casts doubt on the J call. This CDR3 has 15 amino acids. CDR1 is SGHTA, CDR2 FQGNSA, per germline.